The source of this T cell receptor beta chain is a study of resident and recirculating memory T cells in vitiligo. Background on the study: No cells were sorted; samples were homogenized just before genomic DNA extraction.

CDR1 is LNHDA and CDR2 is SQIVND in the germline V gene (reference sequence). V gave up 5 bases and J gave up 5 bases; unmatched junction bases: 2. The length of the CDR3 is 15 residues. Sequencing used immunoSEQ multiplex PCR; TCRdb keeps in-frame clones, though not all of them. Among more than 65,000 clones listed, just over 90% were seen once. Stable patients also lacked confetti depigmentation, a sign of active vitiligo. Study outcomes and limitations: Different lesions suggested infiltration by different T cell clones. No unique dominant TCR clone was found in vitiligo lesions.

As for this clone: Its antigen remains unidentified.

Sequenced sample: blood. This rearrangement joins TRBV19 to TRBJ2-1; 14 positions match TRBD2. The TCR was taken from a male donor with vitiligo. The CDR3 sequence is CASSEGLAGDNEQFF. CDR3 nucleotides: TGTGCCAGTAGTGAGGGACTAGCGGGGGACAATGAGCAGTTCTTC.